This TCR beta chain was sequenced in a study of blood T cells in healthy people across ages. V trimming: 5 bases; J trimming: 8 bases; junction bases outside the gene matches: 9. This CDR3 is built from 15 residues. CDR1 and CDR2 (germline): SGHAT, FQNNGV. Findings and limits, study-wide: Because donor CMV status was unknown, expanded clonotype changes were possibly confounded.

Concerning this clonotype: Its antigen remains unknown.

It was with a sample-barcoded 5' primer and a J-beta primer mix that a second PCR of about 7 to 12 cycles was run. Each CDR3 protein is one row after TCRdb ran MiXCR on the 5' RACE reads. This sample has 1.5 million to 2 million distinct CDR3 sequences, with just under 50% found just once. The sequenced sample consisted of blood. The chain carries TRBV11-2 and TRBJ2-1, with TRBD2 matching 10 bases. This receptor was obtained from a middle-aged woman in good health. The DNA of the CDR3 is TGTGCCAGCAGCCCTCTAGCGGGGGCCCTAGATGAGCAGTTCTTC. As protein: CASSPLAGALDEQFF.